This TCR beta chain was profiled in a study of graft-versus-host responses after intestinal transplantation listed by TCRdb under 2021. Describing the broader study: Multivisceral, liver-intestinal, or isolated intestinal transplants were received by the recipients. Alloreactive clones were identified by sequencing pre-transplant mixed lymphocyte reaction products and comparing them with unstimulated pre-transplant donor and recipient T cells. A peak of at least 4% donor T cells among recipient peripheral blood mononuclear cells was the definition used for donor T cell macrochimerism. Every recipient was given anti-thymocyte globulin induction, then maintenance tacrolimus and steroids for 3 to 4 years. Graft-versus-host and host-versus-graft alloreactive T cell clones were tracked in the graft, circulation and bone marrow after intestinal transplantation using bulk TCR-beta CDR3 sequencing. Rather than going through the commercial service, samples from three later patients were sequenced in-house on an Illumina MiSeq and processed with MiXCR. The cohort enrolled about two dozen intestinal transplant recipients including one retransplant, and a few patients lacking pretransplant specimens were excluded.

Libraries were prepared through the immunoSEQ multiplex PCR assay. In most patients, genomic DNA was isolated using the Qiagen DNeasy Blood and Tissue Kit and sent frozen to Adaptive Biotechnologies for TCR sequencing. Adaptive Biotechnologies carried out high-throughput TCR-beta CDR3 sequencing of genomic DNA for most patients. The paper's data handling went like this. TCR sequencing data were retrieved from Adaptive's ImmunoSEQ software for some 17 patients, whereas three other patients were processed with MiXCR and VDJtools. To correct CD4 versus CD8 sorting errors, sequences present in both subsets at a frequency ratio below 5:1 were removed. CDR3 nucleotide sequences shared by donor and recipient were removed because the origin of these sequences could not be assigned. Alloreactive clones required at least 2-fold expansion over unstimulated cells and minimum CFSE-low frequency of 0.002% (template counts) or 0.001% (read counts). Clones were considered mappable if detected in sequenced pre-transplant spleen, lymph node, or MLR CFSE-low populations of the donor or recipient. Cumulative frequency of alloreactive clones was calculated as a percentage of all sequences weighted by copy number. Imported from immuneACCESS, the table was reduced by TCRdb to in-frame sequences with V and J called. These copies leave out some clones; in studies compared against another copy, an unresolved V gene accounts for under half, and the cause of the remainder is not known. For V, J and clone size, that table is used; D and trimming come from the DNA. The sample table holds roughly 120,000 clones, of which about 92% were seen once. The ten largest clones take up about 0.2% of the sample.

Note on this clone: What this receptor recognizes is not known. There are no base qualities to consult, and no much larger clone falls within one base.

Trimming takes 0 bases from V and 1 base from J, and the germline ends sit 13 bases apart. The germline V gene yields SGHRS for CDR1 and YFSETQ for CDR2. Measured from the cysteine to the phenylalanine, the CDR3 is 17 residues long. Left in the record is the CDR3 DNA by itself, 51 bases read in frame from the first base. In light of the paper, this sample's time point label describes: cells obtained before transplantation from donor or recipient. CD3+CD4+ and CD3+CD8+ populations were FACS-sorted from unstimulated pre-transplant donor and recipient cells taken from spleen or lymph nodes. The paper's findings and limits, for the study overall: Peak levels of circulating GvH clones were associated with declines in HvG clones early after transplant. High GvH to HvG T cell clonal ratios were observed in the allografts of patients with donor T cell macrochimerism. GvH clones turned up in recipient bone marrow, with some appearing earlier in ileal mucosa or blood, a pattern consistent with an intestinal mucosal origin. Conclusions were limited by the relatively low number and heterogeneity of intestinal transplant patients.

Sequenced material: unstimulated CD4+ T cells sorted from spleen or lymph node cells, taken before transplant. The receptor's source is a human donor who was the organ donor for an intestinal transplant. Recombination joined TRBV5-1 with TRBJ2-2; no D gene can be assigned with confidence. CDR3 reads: CASSLASTTGNTGELFF. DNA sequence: TGCGCCAGCAGCTTGGCTTCTACTACTGGGAACACCGGGGAGCTGTTTTTT.